The 15 T cell receptor beta chains below were found in one sample sequenced in a study of radiotherapy plus CTLA-4 blockade in lung cancer. Here immunoSEQ multiplex PCR was the method, and the copy in TCRdb shows in-frame clones only, minus some. Seen here are about 36,000 clones, 55% to 75% observed once, and the top ten hold roughly 10%. Sequencing was performed on peripheral blood, taken from a patient treated with radiotherapy plus ipilimumab. The receptors originated from a human donor with non-small cell lung cancer who had stable disease on radiotherapy plus ipilimumab.

This CDR3 reads CASRRAGPQETQYF. Written as DNA, the CDR3 is TGTGCCAGCAGACGAGCGGGGCCCCAAGAGACCCAGTACTTC. The rearrangement uses TRBV27 and TRBJ2-5; 7 bases align to TRBD2. Germline CDR1 is MNHEY and CDR2 is SMNVEV (reference sequence). The junction had 5 bases not matched to a gene; V was cut back by 6 bases and J by 1 base. CDR3 length equals 14 residues.

The rearrangement joins TRBV10-2 to TRBJ1-2; D possibly corresponds to TRBD1 (6 bases). This CDR3 is built from 16 residues. The germline gives CDR1 WSHSY, CDR2 SAAADI. Between the trimmed V and J ends, which lost 7 bases and 8 bases, there was a span of 26 bases. CDR3 sequence: CASNSGVFTGRGGYTF. The DNA of the CDR3 is TGCGCCAGCAATAGTGGAGTATTTACAGGGCGAGGAGGCTACACCTTC.

V gene TRBV5-6 combines with J gene TRBJ1-2, with 8 bases that match TRBD1. The CDR3 is 15 residues long. The junction had 13 bases not matched to a gene; V was cut back by 4 bases and J by 8 bases. Germline CDR1 reads SGHDT; CDR2 reads YYEEEE. The CDR3 loop is CASSLGQVGIGGYTF. The CDR3 DNA sequence: TGTGCCAGCAGCCTGGGACAGGTGGGGATAGGGGGCTACACCTTC.

The J gene is TRBJ1-2, the V gene TRBV5-4; D might be TRBD1 (6 bases). This CDR3 region has 11 residues. V lost 7 bases, J lost 6 bases, and 10 bases lay in between. Germline V gene lookup returns CDR1 SGHNT and CDR2 YYREEE (reference sequence). CDR3 loop: CASGRTDGYTF. DNA of the CDR3: TGTGCCAGCGGACGGACAGATGGCTACACCTTC.

This clone was detected once. The chain uses TRBV19 and TRBJ2-7, with 7 positions matching TRBD2. After removal of 1 base from V and 2 bases from J, the junction contained 5 bases not matched to a gene. The CDR3 sequence is 15 residues long. Per the germline V gene, CDR1 is LNHDA and CDR2 is SQIVND (reference sequence). The CDR3: CASSIGQRGAYEQYF. In DNA, the CDR3 is TGTGCCAGTAGTATAGGACAGCGGGGAGCCTACGAGCAGTACTTC.

V is TRBV18 and J is TRBJ1-5; no clear D. Germline V gene lookup returns CDR1 KGHSH and CDR2 LQKENI. Trimming took 6 bases from V and 9 from J, leaving 12 bases between them. The CDR3 has 12 residues. CDR3 nucleotides: TGTGCCAGCTCTCCCCAGTCGGGGCCCCAGCATTTT. Residues: CASSPQSGPQHF.

This chain joins TRBV2 and TRBJ1-5; TRBD1 is a possible D gene (6 bases). There are 15 residues in the CDR3. The V and J ends lost 7 bases and 0 bases respectively, with 13 bases between them. Per the germline V gene, CDR1 is SNHLY and CDR2 is FYNNEI. This CDR3 is CASIRGADSNQPQHF. The CDR3, as DNA: TGTGCCAGCATTCGGGGGGCGGATAGCAATCAGCCCCAGCATTTT.

The V and J genes are TRBV4-2 and TRBJ2-1, with D maybe TRBD2 (6 bases). This CDR3 comprises 16 residues. Germline lookup yields CDR1 LGHNA and CDR2 YNFKEQ. Trimming stripped 0 bases from V and 8 bases from J, with 17 bases between. The CDR3 spells CASSQDWRGSMDEQFF. The CDR3 nucleotides read TGTGCCAGCAGCCAAGATTGGCGGGGATCAATGGATGAGCAGTTCTTC.

The gene calls are TRBV5-5 and TRBJ1-6; 10 positions match TRBD1. Trimming at V came to 1 base and at J to 11 bases, leaving 3 bases not matched to a gene. Germline-derived CDR1 and CDR2 are SGHKS and YYEKEE (reference sequence). The CDR3 consists of 14 residues. CDR3: CASSLKGQGPPLHF. CDR3 sequence (DNA): TGTGCCAGCAGCTTGAAGGGACAGGGGCCACCCCTCCACTTT.

The chain couples TRBV7-8 to TRBJ2-7, with TRBD2 matching 7 bases. The J segment lost 5 bases and the V segment lost 0 bases, leaving 4 bases of the junction unmatched. Per the germline V gene, CDR1 is SGHVS and CDR2 is FQNEAQ. This CDR3 contains 14 residues. Here the CDR3 reads CASSLARGFNEQYF. The CDR3 coding sequence is TGTGCCAGCAGCTTAGCGCGGGGGTTCAACGAGCAGTACTTC.

The chain recombines TRBV5-5 with TRBJ1-6; D is unclear. This CDR3 is built from 13 residues. Germline V CDR1 and CDR2: SGHKS, YYEKEE (reference sequence). Trimming cost V 1 base and J 14 bases, with 13 bases left between them. CDR3 DNA sequence: TGTGCCAGCAGCTTGATACCCGGCGAGGCCCTCCACTTT. It translates to CASSLIPGEALHF. The whole variable domain, remainder taken from reference TRBV5-5 and TRBJ1-6, is DAGVTQSPTHLIKTRGQQVTLRCSPISGHKSVSWYQQVLGQGPQFIFQYYEKEERGRGNFPDRFSARQFPNYSSELNVNALLLGDSALYLCASSLIPGEALHFGNGTRLTVT.

This rearrangement joins TRBV5-1 to TRBJ2-2; no firm D call. Germline loops: CDR1 SGHRS, CDR2 YFSETQ. The V end was cut by 2 bases, the J end by 4 bases, with 9 bases between. The CDR3 is 14 amino acids. CDR3 in amino acids: CASSFITGTGELFF. CDR3 nucleotide sequence: TGCGCCAGCAGCTTTATTACTGGCACCGGGGAGCTGTTTTTT.

J is TRBJ1-1 and V is TRBV7-9; 7 positions match TRBD1. The CDR3 totals 14 residues. Germline lookup yields CDR1 SEHNR and CDR2 FQNEAQ (reference sequence). V trimming: 4 bases; J trimming: 4 bases; junction bases outside the gene matches: 6. The CDR3 here is CASSSTGFGTEAFF. In nucleotides, the CDR3 is TGTGCCAGCAGCTCGACAGGGTTCGGCACTGAAGCTTTCTTT.

The chain joins TRBV25-1 to TRBJ2-5; weak D call: TRBD1 (5 bases). The J call may be incorrect, as the DNA end agrees better with TRBJ2-7. Germline-derived CDR1 and CDR2 are MGHDK and SYGVNS. The CDR3 runs 15 residues. The CDR3 nucleotides are TGTGCCAGCAGTGACCCGACAGTAAATCCCTACGAGCAGTACTTC. Translated: CASSDPTVNPYEQYF.

The chain joins TRBV27 to TRBJ2-7; 8 bases match TRBD1. CDR3 length: 15 residues. Germline CDR1 is MNHEY and CDR2 is SMNVEV (reference sequence). V lost 4 bases and J lost 2; bases outside the gene matches: 7. CDR3 protein: CASSYRQGLAYEQYF. CDR3 coding DNA: TGTGCCAGCAGTTATAGACAGGGGCTCGCCTACGAGCAGTACTTC.